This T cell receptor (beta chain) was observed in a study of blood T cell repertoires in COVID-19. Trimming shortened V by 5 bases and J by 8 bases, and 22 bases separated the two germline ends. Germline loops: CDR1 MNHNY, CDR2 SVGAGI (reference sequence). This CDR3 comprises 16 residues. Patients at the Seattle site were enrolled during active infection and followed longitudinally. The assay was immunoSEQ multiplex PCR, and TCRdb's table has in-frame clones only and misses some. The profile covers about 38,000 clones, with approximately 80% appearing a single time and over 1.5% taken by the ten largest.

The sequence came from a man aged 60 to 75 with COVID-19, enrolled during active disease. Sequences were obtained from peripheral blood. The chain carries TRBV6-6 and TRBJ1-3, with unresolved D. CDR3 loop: CASSGGSARSSDTIYF. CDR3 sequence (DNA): TGTGCCAGCAGTGGAGGCTCAGCCCGCTCATCGGACACCATATATTTT.